These 3 T cell receptor beta chains came from one sample sequenced in a study of blood T cells in healthy people across ages. A sample-barcoded 5' primer and a J-beta primer mix were used in a second PCR of roughly 6 to 12 cycles. TCRdb re-analysed the 5' RACE reads in MiXCR, keeping a single row per CDR3 protein. The sample holds about 680,000 distinct CDR3 sequences, 49% seen once. Sequenced input: blood. These receptors were collected from a woman in her fifties or sixties in good health.

The rearrangement joins TRBV7-2 to TRBJ2-1; 12 positions agree with TRBD2. This CDR3 spans 15 amino acids. CDR1 and CDR2 (germline): SGHTA, FQGNSA. J was trimmed by 7 bases and V by 5 bases; bases with no gene match: 6. CDR3 loop: CASSARLAGVNEQFF. The CDR3 DNA sequence: TGTGCCAGCAGCGCCAGACTAGCGGGAGTGAATGAGCAGTTCTTC.

This clonotype was observed a handful of times. The chain has TRBV7-2 and TRBJ2-1; D unclear. Trimming shortened V by 5 bases and J by 9 bases, and 20 bases separated the two germline ends. Germline V lookup: CDR1 SGHTA, CDR2 FQGNSA. This CDR3 is built from 15 residues. CDR3 nucleotides: TGTGCCAGCAGCCCACGGATCAGTTATCAGACTGAGCAGTTCTTC. Translated, it gives CASSPRISYQTEQFF.

This chain uses TRBV7-2 with TRBJ1-2; no definite D call. CDR1 and CDR2 (germline): SGHTA, FQGNSA. The CDR3 covers 13 residues. V shed 1 base and J shed 13 bases, with 16 bases lying between them. CDR3 DNA sequence: TGTGCCAGCAGCTTAGAACCCAGTTCGAGGTCCACCTTC. This gives the protein CASSLEPSSRSTF.